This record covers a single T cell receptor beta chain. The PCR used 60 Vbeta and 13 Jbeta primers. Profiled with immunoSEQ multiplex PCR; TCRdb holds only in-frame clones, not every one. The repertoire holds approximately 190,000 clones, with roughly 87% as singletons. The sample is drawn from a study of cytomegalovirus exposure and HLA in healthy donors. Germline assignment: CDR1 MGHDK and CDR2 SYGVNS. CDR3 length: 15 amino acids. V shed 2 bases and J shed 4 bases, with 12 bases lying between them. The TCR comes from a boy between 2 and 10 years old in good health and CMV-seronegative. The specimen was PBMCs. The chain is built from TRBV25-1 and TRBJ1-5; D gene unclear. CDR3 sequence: CASSEGGRPNQPQHF. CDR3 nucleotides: TGTGCCAGCAGTGAAGGAGGGAGGCCGAATCAGCCCCAGCATTTT.